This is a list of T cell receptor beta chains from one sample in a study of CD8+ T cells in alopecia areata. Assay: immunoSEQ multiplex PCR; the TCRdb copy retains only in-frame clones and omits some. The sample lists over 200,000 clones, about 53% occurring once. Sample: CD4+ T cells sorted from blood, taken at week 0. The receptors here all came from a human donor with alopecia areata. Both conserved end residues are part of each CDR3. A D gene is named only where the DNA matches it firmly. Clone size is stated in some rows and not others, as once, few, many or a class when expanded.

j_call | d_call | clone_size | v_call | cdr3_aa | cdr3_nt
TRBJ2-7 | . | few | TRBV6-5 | CASSYSYTGHYEQYF | TGTGCCAGCAGTTACTCGTATACAGGACACTACGAGCAGTACTTC
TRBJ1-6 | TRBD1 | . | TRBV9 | CASSGRQGTSPLHF | TGTGCCAGCAGCGGACGACAGGGGACTTCACCCCTCCACTTT
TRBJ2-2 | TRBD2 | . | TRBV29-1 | CSVAILAGATGELFF | TGCAGCGTTGCCATTCTAGCGGGAGCCACCGGGGAGCTGTTTTTT
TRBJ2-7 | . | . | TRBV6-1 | CASSVLTYEQYF | TGTGCCAGCTCGGTATTGACTTACGAGCAGTACTTC
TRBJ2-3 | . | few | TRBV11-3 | CASSKVTSGTDTQYF | TGTGCCAGCAGCAAAGTGACTTCAGGCACAGATACGCAGTATTTT
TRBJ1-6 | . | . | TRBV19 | CASSMGNSPLHF | TGTGCCAGTAGTATGGGGAATTCACCCCTCCACTTT
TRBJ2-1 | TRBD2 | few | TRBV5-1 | CASSSRTSGIYNEQFF | TGCGCCAGCAGCTCCCGGACTAGCGGGATCTACAATGAGCAGTTCTTC
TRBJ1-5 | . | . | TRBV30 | CAWSVGLSGNQPQHF | TGTGCCTGGAGTGTCGGCTTATCGGGCAATCAGCCCCAGCATTTT
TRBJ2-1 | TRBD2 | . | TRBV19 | CASSARTSRKFF | TGTGCCAGTAGTGCCCGGACTAGCCGGAAGTTCTTC
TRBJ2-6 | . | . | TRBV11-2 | CASSSKRRGIVSGANVLTF | TGTGCCAGCAGCTCCAAGCGGCGCGGGATAGTATCGGGGGCCAACGTCCTGACTTTC
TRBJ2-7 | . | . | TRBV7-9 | CASSLLGYEQYF | TGTGCCAGCAGCCTCTTGGGGTACGAGCAGTACTTC
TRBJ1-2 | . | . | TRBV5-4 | CASSLARTQDGYTF | TGTGCCAGCAGCCTCGCCAGGACGCAGGATGGCTACACCTTC
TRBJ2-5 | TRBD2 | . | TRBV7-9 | CASSFFSGGAQETQYF | TGTGCCAGCAGCTTTTTCAGCGGGGGGGCGCAAGAGACCCAGTACTTC
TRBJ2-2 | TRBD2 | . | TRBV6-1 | CASQRLAGNTGELFF | TGTGCCAGCCAAAGACTAGCGGGGAACACCGGGGAGCTGTTTTTT
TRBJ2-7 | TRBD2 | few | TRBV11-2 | CASRSGVLEREGPHEQYF | TGTGCCAGCAGATCCGGAGTTTTGGAGCGGGAGGGCCCCCACGAGCAGTACTTC
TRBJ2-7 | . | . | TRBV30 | CAWSTGSYEQYF | TGTGCCTGGAGTACGGGCAGCTACGAGCAGTACTTC
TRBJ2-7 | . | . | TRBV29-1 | CSVEAWSEQYF | TGCAGCGTTGAGGCTTGGAGTGAGCAGTACTTC
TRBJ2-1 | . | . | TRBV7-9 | CASSSRNEQFF | TGTGCCAGCAGCTCCCGCAATGAGCAGTTCTTC
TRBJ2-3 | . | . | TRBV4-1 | CASSHPGADTQYF | TGCGCCAGCAGCCACCCCGGGGCAGATACGCAGTATTTT
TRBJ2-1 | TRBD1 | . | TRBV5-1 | CASSFQSGGEQFF | TGCGCCAGCAGCTTTCAGTCAGGGGGCGAGCAGTTCTTC
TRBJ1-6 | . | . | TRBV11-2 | CASSLEASNSPLHF | TGTGCCAGCAGCTTAGAGGCTTCAAATTCACCCCTCCACTTT
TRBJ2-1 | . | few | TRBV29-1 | CSTHGAGFRTRFNEQFF | TGCAGCACACACGGGGCAGGGTTTCGTACTAGGTTCAATGAGCAGTTCTTC
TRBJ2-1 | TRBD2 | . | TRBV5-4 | CASSLRTSGRRSYNEQFF | TGTGCCAGCAGCTTACGGACTAGCGGGAGACGAAGCTACAATGAGCAGTTCTTC
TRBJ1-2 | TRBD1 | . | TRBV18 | CASSRRDRSYGYTF | TGTGCCAGCTCACGACGGGACAGATCCTATGGCTACACCTTC
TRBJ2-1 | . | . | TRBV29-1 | CSVKTSSAGEQFF | TGCAGCGTTAAGACTAGTTCTGCGGGTGAGCAGTTCTTC
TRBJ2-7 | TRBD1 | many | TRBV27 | CASIPGQGGYEQYF | TGTGCCAGCATCCCGGGACAGGGCGGTTACGAGCAGTACTTC
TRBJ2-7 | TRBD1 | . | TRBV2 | CASGQASEQYF | TGTGCCAGCGGACAGGCGAGCGAGCAGTACTTC
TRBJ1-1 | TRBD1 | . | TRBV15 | CATSVGQVNTEAFF | TGTGCCACCAGCGTCGGACAGGTGAACACTGAAGCTTTCTTT